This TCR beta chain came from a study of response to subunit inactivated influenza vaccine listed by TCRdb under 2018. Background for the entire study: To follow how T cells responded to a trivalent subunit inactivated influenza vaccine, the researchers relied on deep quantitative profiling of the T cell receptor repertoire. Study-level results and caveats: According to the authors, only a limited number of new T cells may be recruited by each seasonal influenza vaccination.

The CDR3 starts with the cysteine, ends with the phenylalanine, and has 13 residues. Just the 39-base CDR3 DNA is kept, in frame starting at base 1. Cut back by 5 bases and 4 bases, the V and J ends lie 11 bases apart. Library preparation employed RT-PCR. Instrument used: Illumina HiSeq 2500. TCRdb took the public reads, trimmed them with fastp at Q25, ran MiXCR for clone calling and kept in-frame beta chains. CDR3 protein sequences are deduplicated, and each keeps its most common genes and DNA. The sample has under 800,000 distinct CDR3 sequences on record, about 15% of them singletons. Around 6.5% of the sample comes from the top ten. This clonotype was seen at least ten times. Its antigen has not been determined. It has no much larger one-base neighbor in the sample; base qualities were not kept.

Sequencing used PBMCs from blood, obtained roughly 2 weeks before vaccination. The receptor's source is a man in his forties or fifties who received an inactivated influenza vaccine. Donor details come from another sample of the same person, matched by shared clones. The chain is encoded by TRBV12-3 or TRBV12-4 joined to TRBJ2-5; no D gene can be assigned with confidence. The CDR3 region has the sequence CASSLNRRETQYF. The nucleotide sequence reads TGTGCCAGCAGTCTTAACCGACGAGAGACCCAGTACTTC.